This T cell receptor beta chain came from a study of blood T cell repertoires in COVID-19. Enrolled through a virtual design, the participants were between 18 and 89 years of age and came from under 30 US areas. What the recovered Cohort 3 donors had was two negative PCRs, clearance, or symptom resolution. V was cut by 4 bases and J by 1 base, with 11 bases left in between. Per the germline V gene, CDR1 is MGHRA and CDR2 is YSYEKL. The CDR3 is made up of 14 amino acids. In its sample, this clone was seen once. Profiling relied on immunoSEQ multiplex PCR, and the TCRdb table lists in-frame clones only, not all of them. The sample has a few hundred thousand clones; about 85% are singletons.

The sample consisted of PBMCs or T cells enriched from blood (not recorded which). This chain joins TRBV4-1 and TRBJ2-7; D perhaps matches TRBD1 (6 bases). The clonotype comes from a man between 35 and 55 years old who had recovered from COVID-19. Here the CDR3 reads CASSPVTGSYEQYF. CDR3 nucleotide sequence: TGCGCCAGCAGCCCTGTGACAGGTTCCTACGAGCAGTACTTC.